This T cell receptor beta chain emerged from a study of tumor-infiltrating lymphocytes in primary liver carcinoma. About the study: Samples returned roughly 3.5 to 7.13 million productive TCRbeta reads each. Read depth did not differ significantly between tissue types.

The CDR3 is made up of 16 amino acids. Trimming left V 0 bases short and J 0 bases short, with 9 bases between. The germline CDR1 and CDR2 sequences are MGHRA and YSYEKL. Using a constant-region primer together with ProtoScript II reverse transcriptase, TCR beta cDNA was made from approximately 0.55 ug of total RNA. Library construction for TCR beta comprised three nested multiplex PCR rounds performed with slightly modified ARM-PCR. The first two PCR rounds used TRBV1-TRBV30 forward primers with a C-beta reverse primer, 10 cycles each. Each CDR3 protein gets one entry after TCRdb re-called the multiplex PCR reads with MiXCR. The sample carries 250,000 to 400,000 distinct CDR3 sequences, around three fifths recorded once. Unsorted whole blood supplied the RNA, and germline DNA was extracted too. Patients were treatment-naive with chronic HBV infection.

Sequencing was performed on peripheral blood. This TCR was sampled from a man in his forties with primary liver carcinoma and hepatitis B virus infection. The rearrangement links TRBV4-1 to TRBJ2-1; D ambiguous. CDR3 DNA: TGCGCCAGCAGCCAAGAGGGTCCTTACTCCTACAATGAGCAGTTCTTC. Protein: CASSQEGPYSYNEQFF.